This T cell receptor beta chain was captured by sequencing in a study of identical twins. Whole-study findings and limits: Cord blood beta clonotypes present at high abundance carried fewer insertions; no such pattern appeared in memory repertoires.

MiXCR, applied by TCRdb to the 5' RACE reads, yields one record per CDR3 protein. Here the sample spans roughly 250,000 distinct CDR3 sequences, around 7% being singletons. This clonotype was recorded at least ten times. Its specificity is unknown. The length of the CDR3 is 15 residues. V was clipped by 5 bases and J by 3 bases; unmatched bases: 8. Per germline, CDR1 SGHAT and CDR2 FQNNGV. The sample also formed part of further work on yellow fever vaccine responses in identical twins.

This chain uses TRBV11-2 with TRBJ2-5, with TRBD2 matching over 8 bases. Source material: memory (CD45RO+) T cells sorted from blood. The origin of this receptor is a woman between 18 and 29 years old in good health. The CDR3 DNA is TGTGCCAGCAGCCACCCAATTAGCGGGGAAGAGACCCAGTACTTC. As protein: CASSHPISGEETQYF.